The rows below give T cell receptor beta chains drawn from one sample of a study of blood T cell repertoires in COVID-19. TCRdb keeps only in-frame clones here, not all; method: immunoSEQ multiplex PCR. This table holds under 200,000 clones, about nine tenths found once. Specimen: peripheral blood. These receptors were obtained from a man in his sixties with acute or convalescent COVID-19. The CDR3 runs from the conserved cysteine through the conserved F or W. Fields, in order: D gene, clone size, V gene, J gene, CDR3 protein, CDR3 DNA. The D gene is left open where the match is weak. Clone size appears in some rows only: once, few, many, or a class for an expanded clone.

d_gene: TRBD1
abundance: .
v_gene: TRBV10-3
j_gene: TRBJ1-5
CDR3aa: CAISEGDRGFNQPQHF
CDR3nt: TGTGCCATCAGTGAAGGGGACAGGGGATTCAATCAGCCCCAGCATTTT

d_gene: .
abundance: .
v_gene: TRBV7-2
j_gene: TRBJ1-1
CDR3aa: CASSSPGLGTEAFF
CDR3nt: TGTGCCAGCAGCTCCCCAGGGTTAGGTACTGAAGCTTTCTTT

d_gene: TRBD1
abundance: .
v_gene: TRBV11-3
j_gene: TRBJ2-2
CDR3aa: CASSRGQGAVGSGELFF
CDR3nt: TGTGCCAGCAGCCGAGGACAGGGGGCGGTGGGCTCCGGGGAGCTGTTTTTT

d_gene: .
abundance: once
v_gene: TRBV5-4
j_gene: TRBJ1-3
CDR3aa: CASSTRWGDTIYF
CDR3nt: TGTGCCAGCAGCACACGATGGGGGGACACCATATATTTT

d_gene: .
abundance: .
v_gene: TRBV7-9
j_gene: TRBJ1-2
CDR3aa: CASSAEQGNFGYGYTF
CDR3nt: TGTGCCAGCAGCGCGGAACAGGGAAACTTCGGCTATGGCTACACCTTC

d_gene: .
abundance: .
v_gene: TRBV10-3
j_gene: TRBJ2-5
CDR3aa: CAIMPGEEETQYF
CDR3nt: TGTGCCATCATGCCGGGGGAAGAAGAGACCCAGTACTTC

d_gene: .
abundance: .
v_gene: TRBV5-3
j_gene: TRBJ2-5
CDR3aa: CARSSPARGQETQYF
CDR3nt: TGTGCCAGAAGCTCACCCGCTAGGGGCCAAGAGACCCAGTACTTC

d_gene: TRBD2
abundance: .
v_gene: TRBV5-6
j_gene: TRBJ2-1
CDR3aa: CASSFRTSGRDEQFF
CDR3nt: TGTGCCAGCAGCTTTCGAACTAGCGGGAGGGATGAGCAGTTCTTC

d_gene: TRBD2
abundance: .
v_gene: TRBV7-9
j_gene: TRBJ2-2
CDR3aa: CASSDSGRGAGELFF
CDR3nt: TGTGCCAGCAGCGATTCAGGGAGGGGCGCCGGGGAGCTGTTTTTT

d_gene: .
abundance: .
v_gene: TRBV5-1
j_gene: TRBJ2-7
CDR3aa: CASSLGVTSYEQYF
CDR3nt: TGCGCCAGCAGCTTGGGGGTGACTAGCTACGAGCAGTACTTC

d_gene: .
abundance: .
v_gene: TRBV2
j_gene: TRBJ2-1
CDR3aa: CASSEARGGSSEQFF
CDR3nt: TGTGCCAGCAGTGAAGCTAGGGGGGGGTCAAGTGAGCAGTTCTTC

d_gene: TRBD1
abundance: once
v_gene: TRBV19
j_gene: TRBJ1-5
CDR3aa: CASSMDRSGVGQPQHF
CDR3nt: TGTGCCAGTAGTATGGACAGGAGCGGCGTCGGACAGCCCCAGCATTTT

d_gene: .
abundance: .
v_gene: TRBV24-1
j_gene: TRBJ2-3
CDR3aa: CATSDFAGPDTQYF
CDR3nt: TGTGCCACCAGTGATTTCGCAGGGCCCGATACGCAGTATTTT

d_gene: .
abundance: .
v_gene: TRBV7-2
j_gene: TRBJ2-5
CDR3aa: CASSLAGQIQETQYF
CDR3nt: TGTGCCAGCAGCTTAGCGGGACAAATACAAGAGACCCAGTACTTC

d_gene: TRBD2
abundance: .
v_gene: TRBV4-3
j_gene: TRBJ2-2
CDR3aa: CASSQELAGNTGELFF
CDR3nt: TGCGCCAGCAGCCAAGAGCTAGCGGGGAACACCGGGGAGCTGTTTTTT

d_gene: TRBD2
abundance: .
v_gene: TRBV19
j_gene: TRBJ2-3
CDR3aa: CASSIIAGGGTDTQYF
CDR3nt: TGTGCCAGTAGTATAATAGCGGGAGGGGGTACAGATACGCAGTATTTT

d_gene: TRBD1
abundance: .
v_gene: TRBV6-5
j_gene: TRBJ1-2
CDR3aa: CASSSPERTGYGYTF
CDR3nt: TGTGCCAGCAGTTCCCCGGAGAGGACAGGCTATGGCTACACCTTC

d_gene: TRBD1
abundance: .
v_gene: TRBV24-1
j_gene: TRBJ2-1
CDR3aa: CATSDLSPGQSSYNEQFF
CDR3nt: TGTGCCACCAGTGATTTGAGTCCGGGACAGAGCTCCTACAATGAGCAGTTCTTC

d_gene: .
abundance: .
v_gene: TRBV7-8
j_gene: TRBJ1-5
CDR3aa: CASSQATVISQPQHF
CDR3nt: TGTGCCAGCAGCCAAGCTACAGTAATTTCTCAGCCCCAGCATTTT

d_gene: TRBD2
abundance: .
v_gene: TRBV28
j_gene: TRBJ2-1
CDR3aa: CASSPQGGRGNEQFF
CDR3nt: TGTGCCAGCAGTCCTCAGGGCGGGAGAGGTAATGAGCAGTTCTTC

d_gene: .
abundance: .
v_gene: TRBV29-1
j_gene: TRBJ2-1
CDR3aa: CSVPYLDEQFF
CDR3nt: TGCAGCGTCCCCTACCTCGATGAGCAGTTCTTC

d_gene: TRBD1
abundance: .
v_gene: TRBV6-1
j_gene: TRBJ1-2
CDR3aa: CASSEPVGQVFYGYTF
CDR3nt: TGTGCCAGCAGTGAACCGGTGGGACAGGTTTTCTATGGCTACACCTTC

d_gene: TRBD1
abundance: once
v_gene: TRBV6-6
j_gene: TRBJ1-3
CDR3aa: CASSPPRQGFGNTIYF
CDR3nt: TGTGCCAGCAGTCCCCCCCGACAGGGGTTCGGAAACACCATATATTTT

d_gene: TRBD2
abundance: .
v_gene: TRBV6-2/TRBV6-3
j_gene: TRBJ2-7
CDR3aa: CASSGRGSRVYEQYF
CDR3nt: TGTGCCAGCAGTGGGAGGGGCTCGCGGGTCTACGAGCAGTACTTC

d_gene: .
abundance: .
v_gene: TRBV7-2
j_gene: TRBJ1-1
CDR3aa: CASSPARQMNTEAFF
CDR3nt: TGTGCCAGCAGCCCCGCAAGACAAATGAACACTGAAGCTTTCTTT

d_gene: .
abundance: .
v_gene: TRBV9
j_gene: TRBJ1-4
CDR3aa: CASYHRGNENEKLFF
CDR3nt: TGTGCCAGCTACCACCGGGGGAATGAGAATGAAAAACTGTTTTTT

d_gene: TRBD2
abundance: .
v_gene: TRBV24-1
j_gene: TRBJ2-1
CDR3aa: CATSDFSSGRAVEQFF
CDR3nt: TGTGCCACCAGTGATTTTTCTAGCGGGAGGGCCGTTGAGCAGTTCTTC

d_gene: .
abundance: .
v_gene: TRBV28
j_gene: TRBJ1-2
CDR3aa: CASSNYKQATF
CDR3nt: TGTGCCAGCAGTAATTATAAGCAGGCTACCTTC

d_gene: TRBD2
abundance: .
v_gene: TRBV27
j_gene: TRBJ2-1
CDR3aa: CASSPGGAYNEQFF
CDR3nt: TGTGCCAGCAGTCCCGGGGGGGCCTACAATGAGCAGTTCTTC

d_gene: TRBD1
abundance: once
v_gene: TRBV5-1
j_gene: TRBJ1-2
CDR3aa: CASSLSPSDRNYGYTF
CDR3nt: TGCGCCAGCAGCTTGAGCCCGTCGGACAGGAACTATGGCTACACCTTC

d_gene: TRBD2
abundance: .
v_gene: TRBV19
j_gene: TRBJ2-2
CDR3aa: CASSLLAGAVTGELFF
CDR3nt: TGTGCCAGTAGTCTACTAGCGGGGGCGGTCACCGGGGAGCTGTTTTTT

d_gene: .
abundance: .
v_gene: TRBV11-3
j_gene: TRBJ2-5
CDR3aa: CASSLGSIQETQYF
CDR3nt: TGTGCCAGCAGCTTAGGGAGTATCCAAGAGACCCAGTACTTC

d_gene: .
abundance: .
v_gene: TRBV21-1
j_gene: TRBJ2-1
CDR3aa: CASSKGLTSGTNRVEQFF
CDR3nt: TGTGCCAGCAGCAAAGGTCTCACTAGCGGGACCAACCGGGTTGAGCAGTTCTTC

d_gene: .
abundance: .
v_gene: TRBV11-3
j_gene: TRBJ1-3
CDR3aa: CASSSDSRSGNTIYF
CDR3nt: TGTGCCAGCAGCTCCGACAGCCGCTCTGGAAACACCATATATTTT

d_gene: TRBD1
abundance: .
v_gene: TRBV7-2
j_gene: TRBJ1-2
CDR3aa: CASSSNRDRVGYTF
CDR3nt: TGTGCCAGCAGCTCGAACCGGGACAGGGTTGGCTACACCTTC

d_gene: .
abundance: .
v_gene: TRBV15
j_gene: TRBJ1-2
CDR3aa: CATSRDRLGLMGYTF
CDR3nt: TGTGCCACCAGCAGAGACAGGCTGGGGCTCATGGGCTACACCTTC

d_gene: TRBD2
abundance: .
v_gene: TRBV5-6
j_gene: TRBJ2-3
CDR3aa: CASTTSGGAGAQYF
CDR3nt: TGTGCCAGCACGACTAGCGGGGGGGCTGGTGCGCAGTATTTT

d_gene: .
abundance: .
v_gene: TRBV11-3
j_gene: TRBJ2-3
CDR3aa: CASSSRGGEGDTQYF
CDR3nt: TGTGCCAGCAGCTCCCGAGGGGGGGAGGGAGATACGCAGTATTTT

d_gene: TRBD1
abundance: .
v_gene: TRBV30
j_gene: TRBJ1-1
CDR3aa: CAWSVPGQGARAEAFF
CDR3nt: TGTGCCTGGAGTGTCCCGGGACAGGGGGCGCGAGCTGAAGCTTTCTTT

d_gene: TRBD2
abundance: .
v_gene: TRBV5-6
j_gene: TRBJ2-2
CDR3aa: CARSRGGRAPGELFF
CDR3nt: TGTGCCCGCAGCCGGGGGGGGAGAGCCCCCGGGGAGCTGTTTTTT

d_gene: TRBD1
abundance: .
v_gene: TRBV5-1
j_gene: TRBJ2-7
CDR3aa: CASSADGTANYEQYF
CDR3nt: TGCGCCAGCAGCGCCGACGGGACAGCCAACTACGAGCAGTACTTC

d_gene: TRBD1
abundance: .
v_gene: TRBV27
j_gene: TRBJ1-2
CDR3aa: CASSLRPGQKNYGYTF
CDR3nt: TGTGCCAGCAGTTTAAGACCGGGACAGAAGAACTATGGCTACACCTTC

d_gene: TRBD1
abundance: .
v_gene: TRBV5-1
j_gene: TRBJ1-4
CDR3aa: CASSLTGANEKLFF
CDR3nt: TGCGCCAGCAGCCTAACAGGGGCTAATGAAAAACTGTTTTTT

d_gene: .
abundance: .
v_gene: TRBV6-6
j_gene: TRBJ1-4
CDR3aa: CASSYSRGSEKLFF
CDR3nt: TGTGCCAGCAGTTACTCAAGGGGTAGTGAAAAACTGTTTTTT

d_gene: .
abundance: once
v_gene: TRBV18
j_gene: TRBJ2-3
CDR3aa: CASSPRNTDTQYF
CDR3nt: TGTGCCAGCTCACCCAGGAACACAGATACGCAGTATTTT

d_gene: TRBD1
abundance: .
v_gene: TRBV9
j_gene: TRBJ2-2
CDR3aa: CASSQAGTGRHGELFF
CDR3nt: TGTGCCAGCAGCCAGGCGGGGACAGGGAGGCACGGGGAGCTGTTTTTT